The rows below give T cell receptor beta chains drawn from one sample of a study of blood T cell repertoires in COVID-19. The method was immunoSEQ multiplex PCR; TCRdb's version includes in-frame clones alone and lacks a portion of them. The data show 380,000 or so clones, around 87% seen once. The specimen sequenced was PBMCs or T cells enriched from blood (not recorded which). The source is a man in his thirties or forties who had recovered from COVID-19. Each CDR3 is given with its conserved first and last residue. Fields, in order: CDR3 length, V gene, J gene, CDR3 protein.

CDR3 length: 14
V gene: TRBV3-1/TRBV3-2
J gene: TRBJ1-2
CDR3 protein: CASSQDTRDGGYTF

CDR3 length: 16
V gene: TRBV7-2
J gene: TRBJ2-2
CDR3 protein: CASSPGLAGRTGELFF

CDR3 length: 13
V gene: TRBV10-1
J gene: TRBJ1-5
CDR3 protein: CASSAGINQPQHF

CDR3 length: 15
V gene: TRBV6-2/TRBV6-3
J gene: TRBJ1-3
CDR3 protein: CASSWDSSSGNTIYF

CDR3 length: 17
V gene: TRBV7-9
J gene: TRBJ1-6
CDR3 protein: CASSPDRGLFFNSPLHF

CDR3 length: 15
V gene: TRBV7-6
J gene: TRBJ1-3
CDR3 protein: CASSLGQGAGNTIYF

CDR3 length: 17
V gene: TRBV7-2
J gene: TRBJ1-1
CDR3 protein: CASTPRSGAYMNTEAFF

CDR3 length: 15
V gene: TRBV14
J gene: TRBJ2-1
CDR3 protein: CASSLDSGGYNEQFF

CDR3 length: 15
V gene: TRBV3-1/TRBV3-2
J gene: TRBJ1-2
CDR3 protein: CASSPPGSRGYGYTF

CDR3 length: 16
V gene: TRBV5-1
J gene: TRBJ1-1
CDR3 protein: CASSPFVGREYTEAFF

CDR3 length: 12
V gene: TRBV6-5
J gene: TRBJ1-5
CDR3 protein: CASREEVEPQHF

CDR3 length: 17
V gene: TRBV14
J gene: TRBJ2-7
CDR3 protein: CASSQERGQGRTYEQYF

CDR3 length: 16
V gene: TRBV4-2
J gene: TRBJ1-2
CDR3 protein: CASSPLPTGKEWGYTF

CDR3 length: 16
V gene: TRBV4-2
J gene: TRBJ1-1
CDR3 protein: CASSQDRQGARLKAFF

CDR3 length: 14
V gene: TRBV19
J gene: TRBJ2-1
CDR3 protein: CASSTQGFGNEQFF

CDR3 length: 15
V gene: TRBV7-9
J gene: TRBJ1-3
CDR3 protein: CASSHGQNSGNTIYF

CDR3 length: 13
V gene: TRBV14
J gene: TRBJ2-2
CDR3 protein: CASRGAGTGELFF

CDR3 length: 14
V gene: TRBV5-6
J gene: TRBJ1-5
CDR3 protein: CASSEGRSNQPQHF

CDR3 length: 12
V gene: TRBV2
J gene: TRBJ2-3
CDR3 protein: CASSVRGDTQYF

CDR3 length: 13
V gene: TRBV6-4
J gene: TRBJ2-3
CDR3 protein: CATSRRAEDTQYF

CDR3 length: 15
V gene: TRBV5-1
J gene: TRBJ2-1
CDR3 protein: CASSLEAGVYNEQFF

CDR3 length: 15
V gene: TRBV19
J gene: TRBJ1-1
CDR3 protein: CASSNQRQAGAEAFF

CDR3 length: 14
V gene: TRBV18
J gene: TRBJ1-2
CDR3 protein: CASSPKAGAYGYTF

CDR3 length: 13
V gene: TRBV27
J gene: TRBJ1-2
CDR3 protein: CASSRGGTYGYTF

CDR3 length: 17
V gene: TRBV15
J gene: TRBJ2-5
CDR3 protein: CATSRVGRPDSGETQYF

CDR3 length: 18
V gene: TRBV5-5
J gene: TRBJ2-5
CDR3 protein: CASSLGTSGGTIQETQYF

CDR3 length: 16
V gene: TRBV5-1
J gene: TRBJ2-7
CDR3 protein: CASSLSWGTTSYEQYF

CDR3 length: 12
V gene: TRBV18
J gene: TRBJ2-5
CDR3 protein: CASSDIQETQYF

CDR3 length: 18
V gene: TRBV6-4
J gene: TRBJ1-1
CDR3 protein: CASSDPTMAGSLNTEAFF

CDR3 length: 13
V gene: TRBV6-5
J gene: TRBJ1-1
CDR3 protein: CASSRTVNTEAFF

CDR3 length: 16
V gene: TRBV12-5
J gene: TRBJ1-1
CDR3 protein: CASGLRGLGPPSEAFF

CDR3 length: 15
V gene: TRBV5-1
J gene: TRBJ1-2
CDR3 protein: CASRNQGAPNYGYTF

CDR3 length: 15
V gene: TRBV2
J gene: TRBJ1-3
CDR3 protein: CASRVAGFSGNTIYF

CDR3 length: 15
V gene: TRBV19
J gene: TRBJ1-5
CDR3 protein: CASSLNRYSNQPQHF

CDR3 length: 15
V gene: TRBV2
J gene: TRBJ2-7
CDR3 protein: CASSDGRDTQSEQYF

CDR3 length: 14
V gene: TRBV5-5
J gene: TRBJ1-1
CDR3 protein: CASTRDRPNTEAFF

CDR3 length: 14
V gene: TRBV27
J gene: TRBJ1-5
CDR3 protein: CASSADISYQPQHF

CDR3 length: 12
V gene: TRBV15
J gene: TRBJ2-1
CDR3 protein: CATSERSNEQFF

CDR3 length: 18
V gene: TRBV10-3
J gene: TRBJ2-1
CDR3 protein: CAISEGDRAEISYNEQFF

CDR3 length: 13
V gene: TRBV6-5
J gene: TRBJ1-5
CDR3 protein: CASTTRSPEPQHF

CDR3 length: 15
V gene: TRBV27
J gene: TRBJ2-3
CDR3 protein: CASSGGLTSTDTQYF

CDR3 length: 13
V gene: TRBV27
J gene: TRBJ1-5
CDR3 protein: CASSFGGYQPQHF

CDR3 length: 12
V gene: TRBV9
J gene: TRBJ2-7
CDR3 protein: CASSPGGGEQYF

CDR3 length: 15
V gene: TRBV7-9
J gene: TRBJ2-3
CDR3 protein: CASSLVQGSTDTQYF

CDR3 length: 12
V gene: TRBV2
J gene: TRBJ2-5
CDR3 protein: CASTTGGETQYF

CDR3 length: 14
V gene: TRBV2
J gene: TRBJ1-2
CDR3 protein: CASSGGGADYGYTF

CDR3 length: 16
V gene: TRBV9
J gene: TRBJ2-1
CDR3 protein: CASSVGPGGDYSEQFF

CDR3 length: 13
V gene: TRBV6-5
J gene: TRBJ2-7
CDR3 protein: CASDAAGVYEQYF

CDR3 length: 13
V gene: TRBV12-3/TRBV12-4
J gene: TRBJ1-2
CDR3 protein: CASRQGDGYGYTF

CDR3 length: 16
V gene: TRBV4-1
J gene: TRBJ2-3
CDR3 protein: CASSHRFAGGTDTQYF

CDR3 length: 14
V gene: TRBV30
J gene: TRBJ1-5
CDR3 protein: CAWSGTGGNQPQHF

CDR3 length: 13
V gene: TRBV6-5
J gene: TRBJ1-5
CDR3 protein: CASSYSSVQPQHF

CDR3 length: 17
V gene: TRBV5-1
J gene: TRBJ2-6
CDR3 protein: CASSLGTLATGANVLTF

CDR3 length: 13
V gene: TRBV12-3/TRBV12-4
J gene: TRBJ1-6
CDR3 protein: CASGQGQGSPLHF

CDR3 length: 15
V gene: TRBV6-2/TRBV6-3
J gene: TRBJ2-7
CDR3 protein: CASSYPRAGSYEQYF

CDR3 length: 12
V gene: TRBV12-3/TRBV12-4
J gene: TRBJ1-5
CDR3 protein: CASSLGPLAQHF

CDR3 length: 14
V gene: TRBV25-1
J gene: TRBJ2-7
CDR3 protein: CASSEFGTVTEQYF